These T cell receptor beta chains were read from a single sample in a study of graft-versus-host responses after intestinal transplantation. What these receptors recognize is not known. The table came from immunoSEQ multiplex PCR; TCRdb's copy has only in-frame clones and leaves some out. The sample shows some 48,000 clones, 90% to 95% of them seen only once. Sequencing used unstimulated CD8+ T cells sorted from spleen or lymph node cells, obtained before transplant. These receptors came from a human donor who was the organ donor for an intestinal transplant. CDR3s include the opening cysteine and the closing phenylalanine or tryptophan. A D gene is named only where the DNA matches it firmly. Clone size is stated in some rows and not others, as once, few, many or a class when expanded.

j_call: TRBJ2-7
v_call: TRBV18
clone_size: .
d_call: TRBD1
cdr3_length: 15
cdr3_aa: CASSPPGQGAYEQYF
cdr3_nt: TGTGCCAGCTCACCACCGGGACAGGGGGCCTACGAGCAGTACTTC

j_call: TRBJ2-5
v_call: TRBV9
clone_size: .
d_call: TRBD2
cdr3_length: 15
cdr3_aa: CASSVEAGGGETQYF
cdr3_nt: TGTGCCAGCAGCGTAGAAGCGGGGGGTGGGGAGACCCAGTACTTC

j_call: TRBJ1-3
v_call: TRBV7-9
clone_size: once
d_call: TRBD1
cdr3_length: 15
cdr3_aa: CASYRTGNSGNTIYF
cdr3_nt: TGTGCCTCTTATCGGACAGGCAACTCTGGAAACACCATATATTTT

j_call: TRBJ2-7
v_call: TRBV27
clone_size: .
d_call: TRBD1
cdr3_length: 14
cdr3_aa: CASSSPGQSYEQYF
cdr3_nt: TGTGCCAGCAGTTCCCCGGGACAGTCCTACGAGCAGTACTTC

j_call: TRBJ2-4
v_call: TRBV7-3
clone_size: .
d_call: TRBD1
cdr3_length: 12
cdr3_aa: CASSGQEDIQYF
cdr3_nt: TGTGCCAGCAGCGGACAGGAGGACATTCAGTACTTC

j_call: TRBJ1-3
v_call: TRBV5-8
clone_size: .
d_call: TRBD1
cdr3_length: 14
cdr3_aa: CASSFRGQGNTIYF
cdr3_nt: TGTGCCAGCAGCTTCAGGGGGCAAGGAAACACCATATATTTT

j_call: TRBJ1-2
v_call: TRBV5-4
clone_size: .
d_call: TRBD1
cdr3_length: 14
cdr3_aa: CASSLDRGDYGYTF
cdr3_nt: TGTGCCAGCAGCTTGGACAGGGGAGACTATGGCTACACCTTC

j_call: TRBJ1-1
v_call: TRBV30
clone_size: .
d_call: .
cdr3_length: 12
cdr3_aa: CAWVDSNTEAFF
cdr3_nt: TGTGCCTGGGTTGACTCTAACACTGAAGCTTTCTTT

j_call: TRBJ2-2
v_call: TRBV27
clone_size: .
d_call: .
cdr3_length: 14
cdr3_aa: CASSPLQNTGELFF
cdr3_nt: TGTGCCAGCAGTCCCCTACAGAACACCGGGGAGCTGTTTTTT

j_call: TRBJ2-7
v_call: TRBV7-6
clone_size: .
d_call: TRBD2
cdr3_length: 15
cdr3_aa: CASSLASGGSYEQYF
cdr3_nt: TGTGCCAGCAGCTTAGCCTCGGGGGGCTCCTACGAGCAGTACTTC

j_call: TRBJ1-5
v_call: TRBV5-5
clone_size: .
d_call: .
cdr3_length: 14
cdr3_aa: CASSLWDSNQPQHF
cdr3_nt: TGTGCCAGCAGCTTGTGGGACAGCAATCAGCCCCAGCATTTT

j_call: TRBJ2-5
v_call: TRBV9
clone_size: few
d_call: .
cdr3_length: 14
cdr3_aa: CASSATNQEETQYF
cdr3_nt: TGTGCCAGCAGCGCAACGAACCAAGAAGAGACCCAGTACTTC

j_call: TRBJ1-1
v_call: TRBV27
clone_size: .
d_call: .
cdr3_length: 13
cdr3_aa: CASRPGGAGLAFF
cdr3_nt: TGTGCCAGCAGACCGGGGGGGGCAGGACTCGCTTTCTTT

j_call: TRBJ1-1
v_call: TRBV30
clone_size: .
d_call: .
cdr3_length: 12
cdr3_aa: CAWRPMNTEAFF
cdr3_nt: TGTGCCTGGAGACCAATGAACACTGAAGCTTTCTTT

j_call: TRBJ2-7
v_call: TRBV15
clone_size: .
d_call: TRBD1
cdr3_length: 15
cdr3_aa: CATSTSQGAMNEQYF
cdr3_nt: TGTGCCACCAGCACCTCCCAGGGGGCAATGAACGAGCAGTACTTC

j_call: TRBJ2-3
v_call: TRBV27
clone_size: .
d_call: TRBD2
cdr3_length: 18
cdr3_aa: CASSDRLAGGSSTDTQYF
cdr3_nt: TGTGCCAGCAGTGACCGACTAGCGGGGGGATCTAGCACAGATACGCAGTATTTT

j_call: TRBJ1-4
v_call: TRBV28
clone_size: few
d_call: .
cdr3_length: 17
cdr3_aa: CASSSSDEGRRNEKLFF
cdr3_nt: TGTGCCAGCAGTTCCTCCGATGAGGGACGAAGGAATGAAAAACTGTTTTTT

j_call: TRBJ2-7
v_call: TRBV6-1
clone_size: .
d_call: .
cdr3_length: 15
cdr3_aa: CASSWDLGVAYEQYF
cdr3_nt: TGTGCCAGCAGTTGGGATTTAGGGGTGGCCTACGAGCAGTACTTC

j_call: TRBJ1-2
v_call: TRBV5-3
clone_size: .
d_call: TRBD1
cdr3_length: 14
cdr3_aa: CARSLEGQPYGYTF
cdr3_nt: TGTGCCAGAAGCTTGGAGGGACAGCCTTATGGCTACACCTTC

j_call: TRBJ2-3
v_call: TRBV27
clone_size: .
d_call: .
cdr3_length: 19
cdr3_aa: CASRGTRGDLFDGGDTQYF
cdr3_nt: TGTGCCAGCAGGGGTACACGGGGTGACCTGTTCGACGGGGGAGATACGCAGTATTTT

j_call: TRBJ1-2
v_call: TRBV5-1
clone_size: .
d_call: .
cdr3_length: 14
cdr3_aa: CASSWGTGESGYTF
cdr3_nt: TGCGCCAGCAGCTGGGGGACGGGGGAGAGTGGCTACACCTTC

j_call: TRBJ2-7
v_call: TRBV2
clone_size: .
d_call: .
cdr3_length: 14
cdr3_aa: CASSEVRLSYEQYF
cdr3_nt: TGTGCCAGCAGTGAAGTGAGACTCTCCTACGAGCAGTACTTC

j_call: TRBJ2-7
v_call: TRBV7-2
clone_size: .
d_call: TRBD2
cdr3_length: 14
cdr3_aa: CASSLGLAAYEQYF
cdr3_nt: TGTGCCAGCAGCCTGGGACTAGCTGCCTACGAGCAGTACTTC

j_call: TRBJ2-6
v_call: TRBV4-1
clone_size: .
d_call: .
cdr3_length: 16
cdr3_aa: CASSHQGSSGANVLTF
cdr3_nt: TGCGCCAGCAGCCATCAGGGTTCCTCTGGGGCCAACGTCCTGACTTTC

j_call: TRBJ2-1
v_call: TRBV27
clone_size: .
d_call: .
cdr3_length: 14
cdr3_aa: CASSLLGRYNEQFF
cdr3_nt: TGTGCCAGCAGTTTACTTGGCAGGTACAATGAGCAGTTCTTC

j_call: TRBJ2-3
v_call: TRBV7-9
clone_size: .
d_call: .
cdr3_length: 15
cdr3_aa: CASSYTLKTGDTQYF
cdr3_nt: TGTGCCAGCAGCTACACTCTTAAGACAGGAGATACGCAGTATTTT

j_call: TRBJ2-2
v_call: TRBV4-1
clone_size: .
d_call: TRBD1
cdr3_length: 16
cdr3_aa: CASSQAGTGYTGELFF
cdr3_nt: TGCGCCAGCAGCCAAGCCGGGACAGGCTACACCGGGGAGCTGTTTTTT

j_call: TRBJ1-1
v_call: TRBV13
clone_size: .
d_call: .
cdr3_length: 11
cdr3_aa: CASGFGTEAFF
cdr3_nt: TGTGCCAGCGGGTTTGGCACTGAAGCTTTCTTT

j_call: TRBJ1-5
v_call: TRBV28
clone_size: .
d_call: .
cdr3_length: 16
cdr3_aa: CASSLPSFYSNQPQHF
cdr3_nt: TGTGCCAGCAGTTTACCGAGCTTCTATAGCAATCAGCCCCAGCATTTT

j_call: TRBJ2-5
v_call: TRBV10-3
clone_size: .
d_call: TRBD1
cdr3_length: 15
cdr3_aa: CAISGDRVNVETQYF
cdr3_nt: TGTGCCATCAGTGGGGACAGGGTGAATGTAGAGACCCAGTACTTC

j_call: TRBJ2-3
v_call: TRBV19
clone_size: .
d_call: TRBD1
cdr3_length: 15
cdr3_aa: CASSILQGATDTQYF
cdr3_nt: TGTGCCAGTAGTATCCTACAGGGGGCCACAGATACGCAGTATTTT

j_call: TRBJ2-7
v_call: TRBV4-1
clone_size: .
d_call: .
cdr3_length: 11
cdr3_aa: CASSGSSEQYF
cdr3_nt: TGCGCCAGCTCCGGATCGAGCGAGCAGTACTTC

j_call: TRBJ2-3
v_call: TRBV27
clone_size: .
d_call: TRBD2
cdr3_length: 16
cdr3_aa: CASSLGLAGGTDTQYF
cdr3_nt: TGTGCCAGCAGTTTGGGACTAGCGGGGGGAACAGATACGCAGTATTTT

j_call: TRBJ2-7
v_call: TRBV4-1
clone_size: .
d_call: TRBD2
cdr3_length: 12
cdr3_aa: CASSHTGGEQYF
cdr3_nt: TGCGCCAGCAGCCATACGGGAGGCGAGCAGTACTTC

j_call: TRBJ2-1
v_call: TRBV27
clone_size: .
d_call: TRBD2
cdr3_length: 19
cdr3_aa: CASSRAYPLAGGSYNEQFF
cdr3_nt: TGTGCCAGCAGTCGCGCCTATCCTCTAGCGGGGGGTTCCTACAATGAGCAGTTCTTC

j_call: TRBJ2-7
v_call: TRBV6-1
clone_size: .
d_call: TRBD2
cdr3_length: 14
cdr3_aa: CASKGSGGVYEQYF
cdr3_nt: TGTGCCAGCAAGGGTAGCGGGGGGGTCTACGAGCAGTACTTC

j_call: TRBJ2-3
v_call: TRBV9
clone_size: .
d_call: TRBD2
cdr3_length: 16
cdr3_aa: CASSVGTSGNTDTQYF
cdr3_nt: TGTGCCAGCAGCGTTGGGACTAGCGGGAATACAGATACGCAGTATTTT

j_call: TRBJ1-4
v_call: TRBV6-5
clone_size: .
d_call: .
cdr3_length: 15
cdr3_aa: CASSLSTTGNEKLFF
cdr3_nt: TGTGCCAGCAGCTTATCGACCACAGGGAATGAAAAACTGTTTTTT

j_call: TRBJ1-5
v_call: TRBV12-1
clone_size: .
d_call: .
cdr3_length: 12
cdr3_aa: CASSRRNQPQHF
cdr3_nt: TGTGCCAGCAGCCGGAGGAATCAGCCCCAGCATTTT

j_call: TRBJ2-5
v_call: TRBV25-1
clone_size: .
d_call: .
cdr3_length: 13
cdr3_aa: CASMGQTQETQYF
cdr3_nt: TGTGCCAGCATGGGGCAGACTCAAGAGACCCAGTACTTC

j_call: TRBJ2-3
v_call: TRBV30
clone_size: .
d_call: TRBD2
cdr3_length: 16
cdr3_aa: CAWSGGLAGFADTQYF
cdr3_nt: TGTGCCTGGTCGGGAGGACTAGCGGGGTTCGCGGATACGCAGTATTTT

j_call: TRBJ2-5
v_call: TRBV19
clone_size: .
d_call: TRBD1
cdr3_length: 18
cdr3_aa: CASSPTDRGLVIGETQYF
cdr3_nt: TGTGCCAGTAGTCCCACGGACAGGGGGCTCGTTATAGGGGAGACCCAGTACTTC

j_call: TRBJ1-6
v_call: TRBV6-5
clone_size: once
d_call: .
cdr3_length: 13
cdr3_aa: CASSQQLESPLHF
cdr3_nt: TGTGCCAGCAGTCAGCAATTGGAATCACCCCTCCACTTT

j_call: TRBJ2-6
v_call: TRBV27
clone_size: .
d_call: .
cdr3_length: 16
cdr3_aa: CASSFLDSSGANVLTF
cdr3_nt: TGTGCCAGCAGTTTCCTGGACAGCTCTGGGGCCAACGTCCTGACTTTC

j_call: TRBJ1-1
v_call: TRBV4-3
clone_size: .
d_call: .
cdr3_length: 15
cdr3_aa: CASSQETLEVTEAFF
cdr3_nt: TGCGCCAGCAGCCAAGAGACCCTCGAGGTGACTGAAGCTTTCTTT

j_call: TRBJ2-2
v_call: TRBV6-6
clone_size: .
d_call: .
cdr3_length: 16
cdr3_aa: CASSYSSAGSTGELFF
cdr3_nt: TGTGCCAGCAGTTACTCTTCCGCGGGGAGCACCGGGGAGCTGTTTTTT

j_call: TRBJ1-5
v_call: TRBV28
clone_size: .
d_call: .
cdr3_length: 14
cdr3_aa: CASSFWGDGQPQHF
cdr3_nt: TGTGCCAGCAGTTTCTGGGGGGATGGTCAGCCCCAGCATTTT